The T cell receptor beta chain under discussion was sequenced for a study of shared clonotypes between healthy human individuals (dated by TCRdb to the early 2020s). Describing the broader study: The cohort comprised a couple of women and three men aged 18 to 49 years. Per donor, leukapheresis produced somewhere between about 0.8 and 9 billion PBMCs. For each donor, CD4 naive and CD4 memory were each run on three plates, CD8 naive on two plates, and CD8 memory on one plate. The study deeply sequenced blood TCR repertoires of five healthy adults to estimate repertoire size and the extent of clonotype sharing between individuals. To increase sequencing depth and limit assay-specific biases, different laboratories used diverse techniques to prepare libraries and sequence TCR repertoires.

Using the deep immunoSEQ assay, TCR CDR3 regions were amplified from genomic DNA by multiplex PCR. For each cell subset, the extracted genomic DNA was distributed evenly across all wells of several immunoSEQ 96-well plates, and each plate served as one replicate. For sorted subsets, each replicate PCR was loaded with 200 ng genomic DNA, equivalent to 25,000 to 35,000 T cell genomes. Purified libraries were measured with a Qubit 3.0 fluorometer, size-checked on a Bioanalyzer 2100, and measured again with the KAPA Library Quantification kit. Every immunoSEQ 96-well plate was sequenced on a separate single-read 150-cycle Illumina NextSeq 550 flow cell. In the paper's pipeline: Because the immunoSEQ output held only junctional sequences and lacked quality scores, the filtering could not match the filtering applied to full-length reads. Sequences were annotated with PyIR, a Python wrapper for IgBLAST v1.9, using IMGT germline references to assign V/J genes and CDR3. Any read was removed if the V/J assignment was weak (E-value above 1e-6), the CDR3 was missing, or the read contained stop codons, out-of-frame junctions, or ambiguous translated residues. V3J clonotypes were defined as sequences sharing an identical inferred V gene, J gene, and CDR3 amino acid sequence. To compute the percentage overlap between repertoires, the number of shared unique clonotypes was divided by the size of the smaller repertoire. Three approaches were used to assess repertoire richness: RTK rarefaction, the Chao1 estimator, and Recon v2.1 estimates of unobserved clonotypes. Generation probabilities for all TCRbeta clonotypes obtained by the gDNA method from a handful of donors were computed using OLGA. The clones in this table, taken by TCRdb from immuneACCESS, are in-frame only. Not every clone is retained; where verified, under half of the shortfall comes from an unresolved V gene, and the cause of the rest is unknown. The V and J calls and clone size are taken from that table; D and trimming were inferred from the DNA. The table for this sample lists some 1,900,000 clones; roughly 94% of them were counted only once. The top ten constitute more than 0.95% of the sample.

CD8 naive samples were CD45RO-negative cells positively selected for CCR7, giving a CD45RA+CCR7+ population that excluded TemRA cells. The donors were healthy, HIV-negative adults with no recently reported acute infections or vaccinations. Every donor was a Caucasian adult living in Nashville, Tennessee, USA. Blood was collected by leukapheresis, and PBMCs were isolated by Ficoll-Histopaque density gradient centrifugation and then cryopreserved in liquid nitrogen vapor phase. Purity and quantity of every magnetically sorted T cell population were checked by analytical flow cytometry. Genomic DNA was isolated from each sorted fraction and quantified by UV absorbance on a Nanodrop 2000c. As regards this clone: Its antigen is still unknown. Nothing much larger sits one base from this clone, and base qualities are not available.

General findings and caveats noted by the study authors: The small number of donors limited the genetic and exposure-history diversity represented. Clonotypes shared by all four sorted-subset donors showed higher generation probabilities than non-shared clonotypes. Larger estimated clonotype richness was generally found for naive subsets than for memory subsets. Roughly 5% of naive CD4, 3.5% of naive CD8, roughly 2.5% of memory CD4, and approximately 0.39% of memory CD8 clonotypes were shared across several donors. Rarefaction of sorted-subset datasets indicated incomplete sequencing despite the large sequencing depth. Based on pairwise subsampling, the degree of clonotype sharing among donors was expected to be affected by sequencing depth. Sampling was limited to blood, and TCR repertoires in tissue likely differ from TCR repertoires in blood.

The clonotype comes from a man aged 18 to 30 in good health. The sample was naive CD8+ T cells sorted from blood. The sample's cell subset or site label, decoded: CD45RA+CCR7+.

The DNA is as follows: TGTGCCAGCAGCCTTATCCCCGGGGAGCTGTTTTTT. This encodes CASSLIPGELFF. The chain employs TRBV7-3 and TRBJ2-2; the D gene is not confidently resolved. V is reduced by 5 bases and J by 6 bases, leaving a spacing of 7 bases between them. Taken from the germline V gene, the CDR1 and CDR2 loops are SGHTA and FQGTGA. There are 12 amino acids in the CDR3, from cysteine to phenylalanine inclusive. Only CDR3 DNA is held: 36 bases, read in frame from base 1.